This TCR beta chain was identified during a study of shared T cell receptors in the human thymus. Trimming shortened V by 7 bases and J by 0 bases, and 17 bases separated the two germline ends. This CDR3 spans 16 amino acids. Germline CDR1 is LGHNA and CDR2 is YSLEER. Clones were sequenced by immunoSEQ multiplex PCR, and TCRdb holds only the in-frame ones, with some missing. The table has hundreds of thousands of clones, approximately 87% seen once. These data were also reused for a study on human thymus T cells.

The receptor was derived from a boy in the first two years of life with a congenital heart defect. The gene calls are TRBV4-3 and TRBJ2-3; perhaps TRBD2 as D (6 bases). Sequencing input: thymocytes. CDR3 loop: CASTPILAHSTDTQYF. The CDR3 region has the DNA TGCGCCAGCACTCCCATCCTAGCGCATAGCACAGATACGCAGTATTTT.